Below, 23 T cell receptor beta chains from the same sample are listed, as sequenced in a study of T cells after yellow fever vaccination. TCRdb fed the 5' RACE reads into MiXCR, producing one record per CDR3 protein. This sample has about 300,000 distinct CDR3 sequences, with approximately 8% found just once. The sample here was CD4+ T cells sorted from PBMCs, taken 5 days after the yellow fever booster vaccination. Receptors originate from a man aged 18 to 30 who received the YFV17D yellow fever vaccine.

The chain recombines TRBV6-5 with TRBJ1-3; maybe TRBD1 (5 bases). Germline CDR1 and CDR2: MNHEY and SVGAGI. This CDR3 is built from 17 residues. V was cut by 2 bases and J by 4 bases, with 18 bases left in between. The CDR3 coding sequence is TGTGCCAGCAGTTACGGGACCGGGCCATCGGAGGGAAACACCATATATTTT. Amino acids: CASSYGTGPSEGNTIYF.

The V gene is TRBV28, the J gene TRBJ2-7; 7 nucleotides line up with TRBD1. This CDR3 has 13 amino acids. CDR1 and CDR2 (germline): MDHEN, SYDVKM. V dropped 10 bases and J dropped 0; count of bases not matched to a gene: 6. The DNA for the CDR3 is TGTGCCACAAAGGACAGGCCCTCCTACGAGCAGTACGTC. Residues: CATKDRPSYEQYV.

This clonotype was counted a few times. The V call is TRBV7-2, the J call TRBJ2-2, with D hard to call. This CDR3 spans 13 amino acids. Germline loops: CDR1 SGHTA, CDR2 FQGNSA. Trimming removed 0 bases from V and 5 bases from J, with 4 bases in between. The CDR3 DNA reads as TGTGCCAGCAGCTTAGCTAGAACCGGGGAGCTGTTTTTT. Translation gives CASSLARTGELFF.

This clonotype was recorded at least ten times. The chain links TRBV15 to TRBJ1-6; D is possibly TRBD1 (5 bases). V gave up 0 bases and J gave up 10 bases, with 13 bases separating them. The germline gives CDR1 LNHNV, CDR2 YYDKDF (reference sequence). There are 15 residues in the CDR3. This CDR3 is CATSRDGGNGSPLHF. CDR3 nucleotides: TGTGCCACCAGCAGAGATGGGGGGAACGGCTCACCCCTCCACTTT.

The CDR3 reads CASSPNRGGSYEQYF. The CDR3 DNA reads TGTGCCAGCAGTCCAAACAGGGGGGGTTCGTACGAGCAGTACTTC. The rearrangement uses TRBV12-3 or TRBV12-4 and TRBJ2-7; possibly TRBD1 for D (8 bases). V lost 5 bases, J lost 4 bases, and 18 bases lay in between. The CDR3 spans 15 residues.

This chain's CDR3 is CASSLGGELYQETQYF. CDR3 sequence (DNA): TGTGCCAGCAGCCTCGGGGGGGAGCTGTACCAAGAGACCCAGTACTTC. The chain employs TRBV7-2 and TRBJ2-5; TRBD2 matches at 8 bases. The V gene end was trimmed by 5 bases and the J gene end by 0 bases; junction bases not matched to a gene: 8. Looked up from germline, CDR1 is SGHTA and CDR2 is FQGNSA. This CDR3 spans 16 amino acids.

This clonotype was detected a few times. The chain employs TRBV19 and TRBJ2-1; possibly TRBD2 for D (6 bases). The CDR3 has 13 residues. Trimming removed 7 bases at V and 6 bases at J, with 13 bases between. Germline V gene lookup returns CDR1 LNHDA and CDR2 SQIVND (reference sequence). CDR3 bases: TGTGCCAGTACCTTCGGGAGCCGCAATGAGCAGTTCTTC. Protein: CASTFGSRNEQFF.

There are many counts of this clonotype. The chain links TRBV20-1 to TRBJ2-5; D is possibly TRBD1 or TRBD2 (6 bases each). Looked up from germline, CDR1 is DFQATT and CDR2 is SNEGSKA (reference sequence). V was cut by 4 bases and J by 5 bases, with 20 bases left in between. CDR3 length: 15 residues. The CDR3 sequence: CSATMPGASLETQYF. The CDR3, as DNA: TGCAGTGCTACAATGCCGGGGGCATCCCTGGAGACCCAGTACTTC.

The sample holds many counts of this clonotype. The chain links TRBV20-1 to TRBJ1-6, with D possibly TRBD1 on 6 matching bases. The CDR3 length is 16 residues. The germline gives CDR1 DFQATT, CDR2 SNEGSKA (reference sequence). With 3 bases removed from V and 8 bases from J, the gap between germline ends came to 20 bases. In nucleotides, the CDR3 is TGCAGTGCTAGGGCCAGTCCCGGGACACTAGATTCACCCCTCCACTTT. This gives the protein CSARASPGTLDSPLHF.

The chain links TRBV15 to TRBJ1-2; D is possibly TRBD1 (5 bases). The length of the CDR3 is 15 residues. V gave up 0 bases and J gave up 5 bases, with 13 bases separating them. Germline V gene data show CDR1 as LNHNV and CDR2 as YYDKDF (reference sequence). The CDR3 region is CATSRDVGAGYGYTF. The CDR3 nucleotides are TGTGCCACCAGCAGAGATGTAGGGGCTGGATATGGCTACACCTTC. The complete variable domain, with remaining parts taken from reference TRBV15 and TRBJ1-2, reads DAMVIQNPRYQVTQFGKPVTLSCSQTLNHNVMYWYQQKSSQAPKLLFHYYDKDFNNEADTPDNFQSRRPNTSFCFLDIRSPGLGDTAMYLCATSRDVGAGYGYTFGSGTRLTVV.

Worth noting for this clonotype: One end of the junction fails to match germline, which may point to a read error. This chain joins TRBV7-7 and TRBJ2-2, with a tentative D call TRBD2 (5 bases). The CDR3 loop spans 16 amino acids. Per the germline V gene, CDR1 is SSHAT and CDR2 is FNYEAQ (reference sequence). In DNA form, the CDR3 reads TGTGCTAGCAGCTTAGGGAGTAGCAGCAACACCGGGGAGCTGTTTTTT. Protein: CASSLGSSSNTGELFF.

This clonotype was seen at least ten times. This rearrangement joins TRBV12-3 or TRBV12-4 to TRBJ1-1; TRBD1 might be the D (5 bases). The V end lost 6 bases, the J end lost 4 bases, and 12 bases lay between the germline ends. This CDR3 comprises 13 residues. The CDR3 here is CASSHRGGTEAFF. As DNA, the CDR3 is TGTGCCAGCAGCCACCGGGGGGGCACTGAAGCTTTCTTT.

V is TRBV28 and J is TRBJ1-3; D is ambiguous. Per the germline V gene, CDR1 is MDHEN and CDR2 is SYDVKM. V was pared by 4 bases and J by 5 bases, with 9 bases between. The CDR3 covers 13 residues. CDR3 sequence reads: CASSYENRNTIYF. CDR3 DNA: TGTGCCAGCAGTTACGAAAACCGAAACACCATATATTTT.

This clonotype was detected a few times. The chain is built from TRBV18 and TRBJ2-4, with TRBD1 matching 8 bases. Germline-derived CDR1 and CDR2 are KGHSH and LQKENI. There are 19 residues in the CDR3. V lost 1 base and J lost 0; bases outside the gene matches: 11. The CDR3 DNA reads TGTGCCAGCTCACCACTCCTCGGACAGGGATCGTTAGCCAAAAACATTCAGTACTTC. It yields the protein CASSPLLGQGSLAKNIQYF.

In this sample, this clonotype turned up many times. The chain has TRBV7-8 and TRBJ2-1, with 7 bases lining up with TRBD2. With V trimmed by 5 bases and J by 3 bases, 1 base remained unmatched. This CDR3 is built from 13 residues. Germline loops: CDR1 SGHVS, CDR2 FQNEAQ. CDR3 in amino acids: CASSGGDYNEQFF. In DNA, the CDR3 is TGTGCCAGCAGCGGGGGGGACTACAATGAGCAGTTCTTC.

This clonotype has a handful of counts. The genes are TRBV12-3 or TRBV12-4 and TRBJ1-1, with 8 bases identical to TRBD1. Trimming at V came to 6 bases and at J to 2 bases, leaving 5 bases not matched to a gene. This CDR3 comprises 14 residues. The CDR3 protein is CASRGGQVNTEAFF. CDR3 nucleotides: TGTGCCAGCAGGGGGGGACAGGTTAACACTGAAGCTTTCTTT.

This chain connects TRBV5-4 to TRBJ1-5; perhaps TRBD1 as D (5 bases). V was clipped by 4 bases and J by 0 bases, with 11 bases between them. CDR1 and CDR2 (germline): SGHNT, YYREEE (reference sequence). This CDR3 contains 15 residues. The chain's CDR3 is CASSRGGDSNQPQHF. The CDR3 DNA sequence: TGTGCCAGCAGCCGGGGGGGAGATAGCAATCAGCCCCAGCATTTT.

This clonotype appeared a few times. The gene calls are TRBV4-1 and TRBJ2-1; D not resolved. The CDR3 spans 15 residues. V dropped 0 bases and J dropped 9 bases, with 15 bases sitting between them. Germline V gives CDR1 MGHRA, CDR2 YSYEKL. The CDR3 loop is CASSQDSFPGPEQFF. DNA of the CDR3: TGCGCCAGCAGCCAAGACTCCTTTCCGGGTCCTGAGCAGTTCTTC.

V is TRBV20-1 and J is TRBJ1-1; D not certain. Germline V gene sequence: CDR1 DFQATT, CDR2 SNEGSKA (reference sequence). Trimming took off 3 bases at V and 1 base at J, with 15 bases between the two ends. This CDR3 spans 15 amino acids. CDR3 coding DNA: TGCAGTGCTAGGCCCTTGGGGTCCCCGAACACTGAAGCTTTCTTT. Its protein product is CSARPLGSPNTEAFF.

The chain couples TRBV6-5 to TRBJ1-1; weak D call: TRBD1 (5 bases). The CDR3 consists of 14 residues. Trimming left V 5 bases short and J 8 bases short, with 18 bases between. Germline V gene lookup returns CDR1 MNHEY and CDR2 SVGAGI. The CDR3 DNA follows: TGTGCCAGCAGTCCACTCGGGGCAGCCCCCGAAGCTTTCTTT. It translates to CASSPLGAAPEAFF.

The genes are TRBV2 and TRBJ1-2; D perhaps matches TRBD1 (6 bases). Germline CDR1 is SNHLY and CDR2 is FYNNEI. The CDR3 contains 13 residues. Trimming cost V 7 bases and J 0 bases, with 9 bases left between them. CDR3: CASTKGANYGYTF. In DNA form, the CDR3 reads TGTGCCAGCACCAAGGGGGCTAACTATGGCTACACCTTC.

The sample holds a few counts of this clonotype. This chain joins TRBV18 and TRBJ2-7, with TRBD1 identical over 9 bases. The CDR3 has 15 residues. Trimming cost V 5 bases and J 6 bases; bases outside gene matches: 11. From germline, CDR1 is KGHSH and CDR2 LQKENI. The CDR3 loop reads CASSSTGTGTSEQYF. Written as DNA, the CDR3 is TGTGCCAGCTCATCTACCGGGACAGGGACCTCCGAGCAGTACTTC.

The chain has TRBV6-1 and TRBJ2-7; no clear D. Germline V gene sequence: CDR1 MNHNS, CDR2 SASEGT. The ends were cut back, 0 bases at V and 3 bases at J, with 6 bases in the middle. The CDR3 consists of 13 residues. The CDR3 coding sequence is TGTGCCAGCAGTGAAGCGGCGCTCTACGAGCAGTACGTC. Translated: CASSEAALYEQYV.